This T cell receptor (beta chain) was recorded in a study of memory CD4+ T cells and cytomegalovirus serostatus. This CDR3 has 15 residues. Unmatched junction bases numbered 7, after V lost 5 bases and J lost 4 bases. Germline V lookup: CDR1 SGHAT, CDR2 FQNNGV. Single viable CD3+CD4+CD8-CD45RO+ cells were sorted as the memory CD4+ T cells. Data came from immunoSEQ multiplex PCR; TCRdb stores just in-frame clones and leaves some out. The table has tens of thousands of clones, approximately 78% seen once. The material sequenced was memory CD4+ T cells from blood. V and J are TRBV11-2 and TRBJ2-7, with 11 bases lining up with TRBD2. The TCR was taken from an adult in good health and CMV-seronegative. The CDR3, as DNA: TGTGCCAGCAGCGTGTTAGCGGGAGGGCCTTACGAGCAGTACTTC. Its protein product is CASSVLAGGPYEQYF.